This T cell receptor beta chain comes out of a study of metastatic and nonmetastatic thyroid tumors. This CDR3 region has 11 residues. Deletions cut 6 bases from V and 10 bases from J, with 10 bases between. Remarks on this clone: Its target is unknown.

Ahead of thyroid surgery, no patient had received treatment of any kind. TCRdb ran MiXCR on the PCR reads. Found here are 15,000 to 20,000 clones, about 22% of them singletons; the top ten hold roughly 22%. Study findings and constraints: Within blood and tumor, benign nodules reportedly had significantly lower TCR beta diversity than malignant thyroid tumors did.

Sequencing was performed on adjacent normal tissue. This rearrangement joins TRBV12-3 or TRBV12-4 to TRBJ2-1, with D possibly being TRBD1 (5 bases). The TCR originated in a female donor with papillary thyroid cancer or a benign thyroid nodule (not recorded which). Some clones in this sample may be carry-over from other donors' samples. CDR3 nucleotides: TGTGCCAGCAGGGACCAGGGAGAGCAGTTCTTC. It yields the protein CASRDQGEQFF.